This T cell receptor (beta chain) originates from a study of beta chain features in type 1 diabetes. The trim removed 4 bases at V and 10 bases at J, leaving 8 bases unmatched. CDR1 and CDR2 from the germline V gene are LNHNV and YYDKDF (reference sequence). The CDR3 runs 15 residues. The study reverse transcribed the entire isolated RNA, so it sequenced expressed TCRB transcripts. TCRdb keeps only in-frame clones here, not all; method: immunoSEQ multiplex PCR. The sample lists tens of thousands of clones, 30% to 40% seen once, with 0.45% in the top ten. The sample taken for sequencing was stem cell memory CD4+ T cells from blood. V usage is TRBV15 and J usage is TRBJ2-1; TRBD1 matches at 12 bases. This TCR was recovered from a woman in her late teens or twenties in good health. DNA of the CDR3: TGTGCCACCAGCACCCGGGACAGGGGGCTTAGGGAGCAGTTCTTC. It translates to CATSTRDRGLREQFF.